The source of this T cell receptor (beta chain) is a study of blood T cell repertoires in COVID-19. Study at large: PBMCs, B-cell-depleted T cells, or T cells provided the cDNA or gDNA that made up the material.

In the study's own analysis: Amplified reference gene primers provided the basis for estimating nucleated cell counts. TCRdb's copy holds only in-frame clones and misses some; the assay was immunoSEQ multiplex PCR. The DNA gave D and trimming, while V, J and clone size come from that table. The data show 250,000 to 300,000 clones, roughly 88% seen once. The sequence derives from a woman between 25 and 40 years old who had recovered from COVID-19. The specimen sequenced was peripheral blood.

The CDR3 is CAAGEVAGGQETQYF. DNA of the CDR3: TGTGCCGCCGGAGAGGTCGCCGGGGGCCAAGAGACCCAGTACTTC. This chain joins TRBV10-3 and TRBJ2-5; D possibly corresponds to TRBD2 (6 bases). Trimming stripped 11 bases from V and 1 base from J, with 20 bases between. Germline V gene data show CDR1 as ENHRY and CDR2 as SYGVKD. The CDR3 runs to 15 residues.